The clone carrying this T cell receptor (beta chain) was found a few times. Its antigen is undetermined. Expressed TCRB transcripts got sequenced, as all isolated RNA was reverse transcribed. Using immunoSEQ multiplex PCR, the repertoire was profiled, and TCRdb retains in-frame clones only, with some absent. This sample carries roughly 370,000 clones, more than 11% of them seen once, and the ten largest clones take around 0.039%. This CDR3 spans 13 amino acids. Trimming stripped 1 base from V and 3 bases from J, with 7 bases between. Germline V gives CDR1 LGHNA, CDR2 YSLEER. Over 98% purity was reached by all sorted populations. This record comes from a study of beta chain features in type 1 diabetes. Study-wide points: PCR might pick shorter templates more often, in the same way for patients and controls. All four CD4+ subsets from Type 1 diabetes patients carried moderately but significantly shorter TCRB CDR3s. Whether TCRB rearrangement is influenced by HLA type was left unresolved in this analysis.

This TCR was recovered from a young man in good health. Sequencing was done on a sample of naive CD4+ T cells from blood. This chain joins TRBV4-3 and TRBJ2-7; D uncertain. Written as DNA, the CDR3 is TGCGCCAGCAGCCAAGTCCCCCACTACGAGCAGTACTTC. Its protein product is CASSQVPHYEQYF.